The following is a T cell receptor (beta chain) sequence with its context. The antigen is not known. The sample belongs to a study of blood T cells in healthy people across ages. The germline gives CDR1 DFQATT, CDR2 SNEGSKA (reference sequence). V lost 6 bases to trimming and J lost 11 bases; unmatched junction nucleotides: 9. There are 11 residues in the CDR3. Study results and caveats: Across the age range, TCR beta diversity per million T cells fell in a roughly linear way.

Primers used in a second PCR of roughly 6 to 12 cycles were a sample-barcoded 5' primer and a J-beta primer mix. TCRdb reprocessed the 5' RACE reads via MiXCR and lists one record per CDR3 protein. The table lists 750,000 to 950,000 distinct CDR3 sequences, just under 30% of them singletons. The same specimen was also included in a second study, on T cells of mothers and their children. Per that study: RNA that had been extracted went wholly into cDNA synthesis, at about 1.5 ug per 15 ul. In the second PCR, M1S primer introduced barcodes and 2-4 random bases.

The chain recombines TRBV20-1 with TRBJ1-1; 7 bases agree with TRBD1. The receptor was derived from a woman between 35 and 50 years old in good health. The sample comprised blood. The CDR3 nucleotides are TGCAGTGCGCACCTTGGACAGGTCGCTTTCTTT. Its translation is CSAHLGQVAFF.